The 12 T cell receptor beta chains given below trace back to one sample, sequenced in a study of regulatory T cells in long-lasting Graves disease. The TCR beta library used iRepertoire HTBI primers with Arm-PCR amplification of CDR3. MiXCR, run by TCRdb on the multiplex PCR reads, gives a single entry per CDR3 protein. This sample has over 200,000 distinct CDR3 sequences, with 15% to 20% found just once. Regarding time point: newly diagnosed GD, antithyroid drugs for less than 3 months. PBMCs provided the RNA from which the TCR library was made. These same records also appear under a second study, on T cells in Graves' hyperthyroidism and ophthalmopathy.

The sequencing here drew on peripheral blood mononuclear cells (PBMCs), taken at new diagnosis, from a patient treated with antithyroid drugs. The receptors shown here come from a woman in her 30s with Graves disease.

The V call is TRBV10-1, the J call TRBJ2-1; 12 bases fit TRBD2. V was pared by 4 bases and J by 2 bases, with 6 bases of the junction left unmatched. This CDR3 spans 17 amino acids. CDR1 is WNHNN and CDR2 is SYGVQD in the germline V gene (reference sequence). The CDR3 reads CASSAGGLAGPYNEQFF. DNA for the CDR3: TGCGCCAGCAGTGCCGGCGGACTAGCGGGGCCCTACAATGAGCAGTTCTTC.

This clonotype was seen a few times. The CDR3, as DNA: TGTGCCAGCAGTCCCCCCAGGAAATACTACGAGCAGTACTTC. Amino acids: CASSPPRKYYEQYF. The chain carries TRBV12-3 or TRBV12-4 and TRBJ2-7, with no clear D. Trimming took 5 bases from V and 3 from J, leaving 14 bases between them. The CDR3 runs to 14 residues.

This clonotype was seen only once. This likely reflects a read error, since a far larger clone is one base away. The CDR3 DNA reads TGTGCCAGCAGCCAGGGACAGGTTAGCAATCAGCCCCTGCATTTT. It specifies CASSQGQVSNQPLHF. The chain joins TRBV11-2 to TRBJ1-5; 8 bases match TRBD1. The CDR3 covers 15 residues. The germline gives CDR1 SGHAT, CDR2 FQNNGV.

The chain combines TRBV11-2 with TRBJ1-4; maybe TRBD1 (5 bases). Trimming removed 6 bases at V and 5 bases at J, with 16 bases between. Germline assignment: CDR1 SGHAT and CDR2 FQNNGV. This CDR3 has 15 residues. The CDR3 here is CASSDVGRGNEKLFF. The CDR3 nucleotides read TGTGCCAGCAGTGACGTGGGACGGGGAAATGAAAAACTGTTTTTT.

This clonotype has ten or more counts. V usage is TRBV29-1 and J usage is TRBJ2-1, with D maybe TRBD2 (5 bases). CDR1 is SQVTM and CDR2 is ANQGSEA in the germline V gene. The CDR3 is 17 amino acids. V was cut by 3 bases and J by 3 bases, with 21 bases left in between. CDR3 nucleotide sequence: TGCAGCGTTGAGCCTGCGACCCCCGGACTCTACTACAATGAGCAGTTCTTC. Protein product: CSVEPATPGLYYNEQFF.

About this clonotype itself: Here the CDR3 omits its conserved ending phenylalanine or tryptophan, so a read error is the likely source. The CDR3 bases are TGCGCCAGCAGCTCCGGGACTAGCAGCACAGATACGCAGTATCTT. The encoded protein is CASSSGTSSTDTQYL. This chain uses TRBV5-1 with TRBJ2-3; 9 bases agree with TRBD2. The germline gives CDR1 SGHRS, CDR2 YFSETQ. The CDR3 extends over 15 amino acids. The J segment lost 0 bases and the V segment lost 3 bases, leaving 2 bases of the junction unmatched.

This clonotype was observed many times. The rearrangement links TRBV7-8 to TRBJ1-6; D perhaps matches TRBD1 (6 bases). Trimming shortened V by 0 bases and J by 2 bases, and 11 bases separated the two germline ends. Germline values: CDR1 SGHVS, CDR2 FQNEAQ. The CDR3 extends over 17 amino acids. CDR3 amino acids: CASSLAREGAYNSPLHF. In DNA, the CDR3 is TGTGCCAGCAGCTTAGCGAGGGAGGGGGCCTATAATTCACCCCTCCACTTT.

This clonotype was seen many times. The chain combines TRBV20-1 with TRBJ1-5; TRBD1 matches at 9 bases. Germline V CDR1 and CDR2: DFQATT, SNEGSKA (reference sequence). Losses at the gene ends were 3 bases for V and 4 bases for J; bases not matched to a gene: 10. This CDR3 has 16 amino acids. CDR3 nucleotides: TGCAGTGCTAGTAGAGGTCGGGACAGGGATAATCAGCCCCAGCATTTT. It codes for CSASRGRDRDNQPQHF.

This chain joins TRBV11-2 and TRBJ1-1, with D perhaps matching TRBD1 (6 bases). Trimming shortened V by 0 bases and J by 3 bases, and 8 bases separated the two germline ends. This CDR3 is built from 14 residues. Germline CDR1 reads SGHAT; CDR2 reads FQNNGV. The CDR3 DNA follows: TGTGCCAGCAGCTTAGAGGGACACTACACTGAAGCTTTCTTT. It yields the protein CASSLEGHYTEAFF.

This clonotype has a handful of counts. V usage is TRBV6-1 and J usage is TRBJ1-2; D may be TRBD1 (6 bases). Germline CDR1 is MNHNS and CDR2 is SASEGT. This CDR3 comprises 12 residues. Trimming shortened V by 10 bases and J by 4 bases, and 13 bases separated the two germline ends. CDR3 DNA: TGTGCCACCAGCCGGGACATCTATGGCTACACCTTC. Amino acid sequence: CATSRDIYGYTF.

The chain combines TRBV7-6 with TRBJ1-2; D is ambiguous. V was shortened by 1 base and J by 2 bases, with 14 bases between the two germline ends. The CDR3 contains 16 residues. The V gene's germline CDR1 is SGHVS and CDR2 FNYEAQ. The CDR3 protein is CASSLGVKGPNYGYTF. CDR3 bases: TGTGCCAGCAGCTTAGGGGTAAAAGGACCAAACTATGGCTACACCTTC.

This clonotype appeared many times. This rearrangement joins TRBV20-1 to TRBJ1-2; possibly TRBD1 for D (6 bases). Germline V lookup: CDR1 DFQATT, CDR2 SNEGSKA (reference sequence). The CDR3 covers 12 residues. With 6 bases removed from V and 6 bases from J, the gap between germline ends came to 14 bases. CDR3 protein: CSAILNRDGYTF. The CDR3 coding sequence is TGCAGTGCAATATTAAACAGGGATGGCTACACCTTC.